The clone carrying this T cell receptor beta chain was detected many times. The target antigen is unknown. This record comes from a study of naive and memory T cell subsets. Overall study findings and caveats: TCR abundance followed a power law differing between naive and memory subsets.

The beta constant-region primer was an equimolar mix of two oligonucleotides covering TRBC1 and TRBC2. The ligated cDNA underwent four PCR rounds using SP2 and nested alpha and beta constant-region primers. TCRdb fed the UMI-ligation and nested PCR reads into MiXCR, producing one record per CDR3 protein. The table lists 100,000 to 150,000 distinct CDR3 sequences, 35% to 40% of them singletons. The V end was cut by 4 bases, the J end by 0 bases, with 13 bases between. The V gene's germline CDR1 is MNHNY and CDR2 SVGAGI (reference sequence). The CDR3 runs to 16 residues. Sequencing was carried out using central memory CD4+ T cells from blood. This clonotype originated in a human donor in good health. The chain is built from TRBV6-6 and TRBJ1-5, with D uncertain. The CDR3 is CASSSISGISNQPQHF. Here the CDR3 DNA reads TGTGCCAGCAGTTCTATCAGCGGAATTAGCAATCAGCCCCAGCATTTT.